This T cell receptor (beta chain) was retrieved from a study of beta chain features in type 1 diabetes. General study results and limits: Cells that show high TCR expression could be over-represented by cDNA sequencing.

In the case of this clone: Its antigen remains unidentified. One junction end disagrees with the germline gene, perhaps due to a read error.

Of the isolated RNA, all was reverse transcribed, and so the sequenced material was expressed TCRB transcripts. Assay used: immunoSEQ multiplex PCR; TCRdb lists only in-frame clones, some missing. The profile covers some 410,000 clones, with about an eighth appearing a single time and 0.045% to 0.06% taken by the ten largest. This CDR3 region has 15 residues. CDR1 is MGHDK, CDR2 SYGVNS, per germline. This receptor was taken from a woman aged 18-30 years in good health. The specimen sequenced was naive CD4+ T cells from blood. V is TRBV25-1 and J is TRBJ2-7; 10 bases fit TRBD1. CDR3 DNA: TGTGCCAGCAGTGCCCCCGGGACAGGGGCAATCGAGGAGTACTTC. As protein: CASSAPGTGAIEEYF.